The T cell receptor (beta chain) described here comes from a study of Tregs in tolerant kidney transplant recipients. Mixed chimerism was transient after nonmyeloablative marrow transplants from related graft donors. The data were produced by immunoSEQ multiplex PCR, yet TCRdb's version contains in-frame clones alone and is incomplete. The sample holds about 64,000 clones, more than 75% seen once. The germline CDR1 and CDR2 sequences are LGHNA and YSLEER. The trim removed 1 base at V and 4 bases at J, leaving 7 bases unmatched. The CDR3 runs 16 residues. This sequence joins TRBV4-3 and TRBJ2-3; 8 bases fit TRBD2. The sequencing used CD4+ T cells from blood (PBMCs), collected 6 months after the transplant. This TCR came from a human patient who received a combined kidney and bone marrow transplant. T cells may partly derive from the graft donor. In DNA form, the CDR3 reads TGCGCCAGCAGCCAAGTAGAGGCGGGGGGCGCAGATACGCAGTATTTT. Residues: CASSQVEAGGADTQYF.